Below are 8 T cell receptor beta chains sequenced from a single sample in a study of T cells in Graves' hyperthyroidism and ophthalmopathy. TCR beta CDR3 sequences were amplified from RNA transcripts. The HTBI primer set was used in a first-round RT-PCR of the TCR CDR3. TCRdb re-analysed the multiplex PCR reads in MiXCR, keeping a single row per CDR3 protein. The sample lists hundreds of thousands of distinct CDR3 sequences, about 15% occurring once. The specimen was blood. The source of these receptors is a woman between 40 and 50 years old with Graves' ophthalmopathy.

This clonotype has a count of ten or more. The CDR3 DNA reads as TGCGCCAGCAGCTTGCGGCCAGGGTATGAAACGGGCTATGGCTACACCTTC. Translating gives CASSLRPGYETGYGYTF. This chain connects TRBV5-1 to TRBJ1-2, with D maybe TRBD1 (5 bases). Germline V gene data show CDR1 as SGHRS and CDR2 as YFSETQ. The V and J ends lost 1 base and 4 bases respectively, with 20 bases between them. The CDR3 contains 17 residues. Using reference TRBV5-1 and TRBJ1-2 for the parts outside the CDR3, the full variable domain is KAGVTQTPRYLIKTRGQQVTLSCSPISGHRSVSWYQQTPGQGLQFLFEYFSETQRNKGNFPGRFSGRQFSNSRSEMNVSTLELGDSALYLCASSLRPGYETGYGYTFGSGTRLTVV.

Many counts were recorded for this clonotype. The CDR3 DNA is TGTGCCAGCAGCTGGCCGGTGAACACTGAAGCTTTCTTT. Translated: CASSWPVNTEAFF. The chain couples TRBV6-2 or TRBV6-3 to TRBJ1-1, with no clear D. V dropped 6 bases and J dropped 0 bases, with 8 bases sitting between them. Germline V CDR1 and CDR2: MNHEY, SVGEGT. The CDR3 sequence is 13 residues long.

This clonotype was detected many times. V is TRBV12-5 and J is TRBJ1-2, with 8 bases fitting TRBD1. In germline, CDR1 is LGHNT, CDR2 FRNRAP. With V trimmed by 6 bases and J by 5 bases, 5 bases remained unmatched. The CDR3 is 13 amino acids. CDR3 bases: TGTGCTAGTGGCGACGGGACAGGATATGGCTACACCTTC. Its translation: CASGDGTGYGYTF.

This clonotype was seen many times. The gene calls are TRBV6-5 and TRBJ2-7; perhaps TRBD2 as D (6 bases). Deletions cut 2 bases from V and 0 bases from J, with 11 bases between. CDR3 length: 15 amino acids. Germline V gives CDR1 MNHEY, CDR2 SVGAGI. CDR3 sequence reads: CASSYLAPSSYEQYF. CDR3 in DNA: TGTGCCAGCAGTTACCTAGCGCCGAGCTCCTACGAGCAGTACTTC.

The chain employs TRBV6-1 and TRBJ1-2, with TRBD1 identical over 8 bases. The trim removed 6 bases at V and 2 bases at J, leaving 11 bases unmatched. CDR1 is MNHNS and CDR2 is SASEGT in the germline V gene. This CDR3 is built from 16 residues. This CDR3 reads CASRSGTGVFNYGYTF. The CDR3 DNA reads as TGTGCCAGCAGGTCCGGGACAGGAGTTTTCAACTATGGCTACACCTTC.

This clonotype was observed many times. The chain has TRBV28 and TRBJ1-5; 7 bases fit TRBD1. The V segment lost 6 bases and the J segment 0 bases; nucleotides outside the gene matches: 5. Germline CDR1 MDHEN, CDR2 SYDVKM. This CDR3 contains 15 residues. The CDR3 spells CASRRRGLSNQPQHF. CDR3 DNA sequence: TGTGCCAGCAGACGTAGGGGGCTTAGCAATCAGCCCCAGCATTTT.

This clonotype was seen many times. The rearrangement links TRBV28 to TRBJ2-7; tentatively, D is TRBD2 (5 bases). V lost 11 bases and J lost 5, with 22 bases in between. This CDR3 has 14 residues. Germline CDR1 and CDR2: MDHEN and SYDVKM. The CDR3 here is CALGGLHPGNEQYF. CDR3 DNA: TGTGCCTTAGGAGGCCTCCATCCCGGGAACGAGCAGTACTTC.

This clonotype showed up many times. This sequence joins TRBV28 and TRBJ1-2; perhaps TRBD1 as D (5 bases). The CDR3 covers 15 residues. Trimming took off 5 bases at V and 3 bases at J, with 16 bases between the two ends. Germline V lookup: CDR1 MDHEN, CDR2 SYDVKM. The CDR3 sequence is CASSPPSARDYGYTF. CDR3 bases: TGTGCCAGCAGTCCACCCTCGGCCAGGGACTATGGCTACACCTTC.